In its sample, the clone carrying this T cell receptor (beta chain) ranks as medium-sized. Its antigen is still unknown. Peripheral blood genomic DNA, not sorted cells or RNA, was the template. TRB rearrangements spanning V, D and J were amplified using mixed TRB-A/B primers. TCRdb redid the calling of the multiplex PCR reads with MiXCR, one entry per CDR3 protein. Here the sample spans roughly 3,200 distinct CDR3 sequences, 20% to 25% being singletons. The data are from a study of T cell repertoires in aging, cancer and after chemotherapy. General study findings and limits: Immunological memory after chemotherapy cannot be judged from the repertoire data.

Specimen: blood. This clonotype was sampled from a human donor with a blood cancer.

CDR3 residues: CASSLRSGATNEKLFF. CDR3 nucleotide sequence: TGTGCCAGCAGCTTAAGGTCGGGGGCTACTAATGAAAAACTGTTTTTT. The rearrangement uses TRBV7-6 and TRBJ1-4, with TRBD1 as a possible D gene (6 bases). V was shortened by 2 bases and J by 2 bases, with 12 bases between the two germline ends. CDR3 length: 16 residues. Looked up from germline, CDR1 is SGHVS and CDR2 is FNYEAQ.